The clone carrying this TCR beta chain appeared a few times. As yet, its antigen is unknown. What was sequenced were expressed TCRB transcripts, since all of the isolated RNA had been reverse transcribed. Only in-frame clones appear in the TCRdb table, and some are missing; sequencing was by immunoSEQ multiplex PCR. The profile shows about 360,000 clones, about 12% of them singletons. The data are from a study of beta chain features in type 1 diabetes. Notes on the study in general: In every one of the four CD4+ subsets, TCRB CDR3s were moderately but significantly shorter in Type 1 diabetes patients.

This CDR3 has 15 amino acids. V trimming: 7 bases; J trimming: 5 bases; junction bases outside the gene matches: 11. Germline CDR1 reads ENHRY; CDR2 reads SYGVKD. The chain has TRBV10-3 and TRBJ2-1; 7 positions match TRBD2. This sequence originates from a woman in her late teens or twenties with type 1 diabetes. The source material was naive CD4+ T cells from blood. Here the CDR3 DNA reads TGTGCCATCACCCAGGGACTACGGGCAAACAATGAGCAGTTCTTC. It encodes CAITQGLRANNEQFF.